This T cell receptor (beta chain) was sequenced for a study of T-cell memory formation after mild COVID-19 (dated by TCRdb to the early 2020s). With regard to the full study: TCR sequence clusters from the two donors were found to be largely donor specific. Longitudinal TCRalpha and TCRbeta repertoire sequencing tracked T-cell clones expanding and contracting after mild COVID-19 in two donors. Two young, previously healthy adult volunteers made up the cohort, one male and one female. General study outcomes and caveats: Clones that contracted from day 15 to 85 showed balanced CD4/CD8 phenotypes, whereas a second wave of clones that expanded from day 15 to 37 leaned towards CD4+. SARS-CoV-2 specificity was not confirmed for the second-wave clones peaking on day 37. The study included only a couple of mild cases, and larger cohorts that include severe cases with pre-infection samples were judged to be necessary. Some responding clones were found in pre-infection memory, which suggests that pre-existing cross-reactive memory T cells took part in the SARS-CoV-2 response. Contracting CD4+ clones were located mainly in the CM and EM memory subsets, whereas CD8+ clones were found to be enriched in EMRA.

Details on this clonotype: No antigen is known for it. No qualities accompany the bases; no much larger clone lies one base away.

Cut back by 4 bases and 6 bases, the V and J ends lie 9 bases apart. As encoded in the germline V gene, CDR1 is ENHRY while CDR2 is SYGVKD. Reading from cysteine to phenylalanine, the CDR3 counts 12 amino acids. Only CDR3 DNA is held: 36 bases, read in frame from base 1. Sequencing was performed on an Illumina NovaSeq 6000. TCRalpha and TCRbeta cDNA libraries were built by 5'RACE with constant-segment primers, adding sample barcodes and unique molecular identifiers. RNA was extracted from every sample with Trizol reagent. Library amplification was performed in two PCR steps, and a second sample barcode and Illumina TruSeq adapters were introduced in the second step. The libraries were sequenced on an Illumina NovaSeq using 2 x 150 bp paired-end reads. The paper's data handling went like this. Reads were demultiplexed and collapsed into UMI-guided consensus sequences with migec v1.2.7. Using mixcr v2.1.11, UMI consensuses were aligned to TRA and TRB V and J templates and then assembled into clonotypes. A clonotype was counted as expanded or contracted only if both edgeR and NoisET called the change significant, with noise models trained on biological replicates. For edgeR calls, a false discovery rate-adjusted p below 0.01 and a log2 fold-change threshold of 1 were applied. As an exploratory analysis of dynamics, PCA with hierarchical clustering was applied to max-normalized trajectories of the 1000 most abundant clonotypes. Separately sequenced CD4+ and CD8+ repertoires were used to assign the CD4 or CD8 phenotype of responding clones. TCRdb reran the public reads through fastp at Q25 and MiXCR, keeping productive beta chains. Entries are consolidated by CDR3 protein sequence, retaining the most common genes and DNA. These V and J calls rely on TCRdb rather than the paper's analysis. The sample has around 140,000 distinct CDR3 sequences on record, under 30% of them singletons. Together, the top ten hold roughly 25% of the sample.

Ficoll-Paque density gradient centrifugation was used to isolate PBMCs. The sequenced sample was PBMCs or a T cell subset sorted from them (not recorded which). This sequence uses TRBV10-3 and TRBJ1-1, with the D gene not clear enough to name. This TCR was sampled from an adult woman who had mild COVID-19 (a few samples of this study predate the infection). The sample titles of this study are shuffled in the database, so cell type and time point are left out; the donor was told from shared clones. The CDR3 protein is CAISAEGPEAFF. The nucleotide sequence is given as TGTGCCATCAGTGCGGAGGGTCCTGAAGCTTTCTTT.